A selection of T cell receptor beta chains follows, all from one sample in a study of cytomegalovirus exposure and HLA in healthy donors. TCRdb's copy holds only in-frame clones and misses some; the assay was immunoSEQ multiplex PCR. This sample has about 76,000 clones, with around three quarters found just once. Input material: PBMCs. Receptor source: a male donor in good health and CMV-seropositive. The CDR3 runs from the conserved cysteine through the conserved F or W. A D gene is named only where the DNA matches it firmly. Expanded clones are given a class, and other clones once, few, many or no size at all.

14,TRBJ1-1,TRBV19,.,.,CAAIGPGGRTEAFF,TGTGCCGCCATAGGGCCGGGAGGGCGGACTGAAGCTTTCTTT
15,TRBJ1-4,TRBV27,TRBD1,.,CASRRAGQDFEKLFF,TGTGCCAGCAGACGAGCGGGACAGGATTTTGAAAAACTGTTTTTT
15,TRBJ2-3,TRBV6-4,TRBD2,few,CASTESGRATDTQYF,TGTGCCAGCACAGAAAGCGGGAGGGCCACAGATACGCAGTATTTT
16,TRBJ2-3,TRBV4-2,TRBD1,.,CASSPGTAPYTDTQYF,TGTGCCAGCAGCCCCGGGACAGCCCCTTACACAGATACGCAGTATTTT
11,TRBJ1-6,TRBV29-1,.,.,CSVQEGGPLHF,TGCAGCGTTCAAGAGGGGGGGCCCCTCCACTTT
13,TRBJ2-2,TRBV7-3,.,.,CASSSQGGGELFF,TGTGCCAGCAGCTCACAGGGTGGCGGGGAGCTGTTTTTT
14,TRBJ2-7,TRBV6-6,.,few,CASRDQGSSYEQYF,TGTGCCAGCAGGGACCAGGGGTCCTCCTACGAGCAGTACTTC
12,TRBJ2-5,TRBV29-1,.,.,CRSVYSGETQYF,TGCAGAAGCGTATATTCGGGGGAGACCCAGTACTTC
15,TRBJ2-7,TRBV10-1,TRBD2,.,CASSEGRATSYEQYF,TGCGCCAGCAGTGAAGGGAGGGCGACCTCCTACGAGCAGTACTTC
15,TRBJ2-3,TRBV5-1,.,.,CASSPGQLVTDTQYF,TGCGCCAGCAGCCCAGGACAGCTAGTGACAGATACGCAGTATTTT
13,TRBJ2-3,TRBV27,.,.,CASSFPYPDTQYF,TGTGCCAGCAGTTTCCCCTATCCAGATACGCAGTATTTT
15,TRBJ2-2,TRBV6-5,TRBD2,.,CASKTSGGAAGELFF,TGTGCCAGCAAAACTAGCGGGGGGGCCGCCGGGGAGCTGTTTTTT
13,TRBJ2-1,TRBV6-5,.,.,CASRKYSYNEQFF,TGTGCCAGCAGAAAATATTCCTACAATGAGCAGTTCTTC
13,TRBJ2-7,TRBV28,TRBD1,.,CASSRTGNYEQYF,TGTGCCAGCAGTAGGACAGGTAACTACGAGCAGTACTTC
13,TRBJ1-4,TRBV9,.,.,CASSQRGGEKLFF,TGTGCCAGCTCCCAACGCGGGGGTGAAAAACTGTTTTTT
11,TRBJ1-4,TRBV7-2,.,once,CASSLAGVLFF,TGTGCCAGCAGCTTAGCCGGAGTTCTGTTTTTT
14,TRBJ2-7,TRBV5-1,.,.,CASSHGDSSYEQYF,TGCGCCAGCAGCCACGGAGACAGCTCCTACGAGCAGTACTTC
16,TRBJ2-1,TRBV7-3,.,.,CASSRTGTNPYNEQFF,TGTGCCAGCAGCCGAACCGGGACAAATCCCTACAATGAGCAGTTCTTC
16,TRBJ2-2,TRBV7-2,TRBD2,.,CASSLLAGGRTGELFF,TGTGCCAGCAGCTTACTAGCGGGGGGGCGGACCGGGGAGCTGTTTTTT
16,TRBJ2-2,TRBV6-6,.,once,CASSYSGSWQGPELFF,TGTGCCAGCAGTTACTCGGGTTCCTGGCAGGGCCCGGAGCTGTTTTTT
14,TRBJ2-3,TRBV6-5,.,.,CASSARGFADTQYF,TGTGCCAGCAGTGCCAGGGGTTTCGCAGATACGCAGTATTTT
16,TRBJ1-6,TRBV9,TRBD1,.,CASSSGQGAYNSPLHF,TGTGCCAGCAGTTCAGGACAGGGGGCTTATAATTCACCCCTCCACTTT
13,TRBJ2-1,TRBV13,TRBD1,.,CASSHGQDNEQFF,TGTGCCAGCAGCCACGGACAGGACAATGAGCAGTTCTTC